This is a list of T cell receptor beta chains from one sample in a study of T cell responses to AZD1222 COVID-19 vaccine. Here immunoSEQ multiplex PCR was the method, and the copy in TCRdb shows in-frame clones only, minus some. The table includes roughly 35,000 clones, around 84% detected once. Sequencing used peripheral blood, obtained 28 days after the second AZD1222 dose. The source of these receptors is an adult who received the AZD1222 COVID-19 vaccine. Each CDR3 is given with its conserved first and last residue. Fields, in order: D gene, J gene, clone size, V gene, CDR3 protein, CDR3 DNA. D genes are given only for firm matches. For some rows the clone size is stated as once, few or many, or as a class when expanded; others skip it.

NA | TRBJ1-6 | NA | TRBV6-5 | CASSYEGNYSPLHF | TGTGCCAGCAGTTACGAGGGAAATTATTCACCCCTCCACTTT
TRBD1 | TRBJ1-1 | NA | TRBV10-1 | CASSGGTVNTEAFF | TGCGCCAGCAGTGGGGGGACAGTGAACACTGAAGCTTTCTTT
NA | TRBJ1-3 | NA | TRBV5-8 | CASSLSLSGNTIYF | TGTGCCAGCTCCTTGTCCCTTTCTGGAAACACCATATATTTT
TRBD1 | TRBJ2-7 | NA | TRBV10-3 | CAIGQGAYEQYF | TGTGCCATAGGACAGGGGGCCTACGAGCAGTACTTC
TRBD2 | TRBJ2-3 | once | TRBV19 | CASSIGLAGTTDTQYF | TGTGCCAGTAGTATCGGACTAGCGGGGACCACAGATACGCAGTATTTT
NA | TRBJ2-1 | NA | TRBV24-1 | CATSDSGRALGQFF | TGTGCCACCAGTGATTCAGGCAGGGCCCTCGGGCAGTTCTTC
TRBD1 | TRBJ1-4 | NA | TRBV4-2 | CASSGRSTGQGANEKLFF | TGTGCCAGCAGCGGGAGATCGACGGGACAGGGCGCAAATGAAAAACTGTTTTTT
NA | TRBJ2-5 | few | TRBV19 | CASSIAKTQYF | TGTGCCAGTAGTATCGCGAAGACCCAGTACTTC
NA | TRBJ1-3 | NA | TRBV5-1 | CASSRGAGNTIYF | TGCGCCAGCAGCCGGGGAGCTGGAAACACCATATATTTT
NA | TRBJ1-2 | once | TRBV30 | CAWSKRGGYTF | TGTGCCTGGAGTAAACGGGGGGGCTACACCTTC
NA | TRBJ2-2 | NA | TRBV6-1 | CASSEASYTGELFF | TGTGCCAGCAGTGAAGCTTCATACACCGGGGAGCTGTTTTTT
TRBD1 | TRBJ2-1 | NA | TRBV7-3 | CASSSGWTGDEQFF | TGTGCCAGCAGCTCTGGATGGACAGGGGATGAGCAGTTCTTC
NA | TRBJ2-7 | NA | TRBV6-5 | CASTPDSSYEQYF | TGTGCCAGCACCCCCGACAGCTCCTACGAGCAGTACTTC
NA | TRBJ2-5 | once | TRBV18 | CASSYIQGTETQYF | TGTGCCAGCTCATATATACAGGGTACGGAGACCCAGTACTTC
NA | TRBJ1-3 | NA | TRBV29-1 | CSVERGRNTIYF | TGCAGCGTTGAACGGGGTCGGAACACCATATATTTT
NA | TRBJ2-7 | NA | TRBV5-6 | CASSLGARDEQYF | TGTGCCAGCAGCTTGGGTGCTCGGGACGAGCAGTACTTC
NA | TRBJ2-1 | NA | TRBV5-1 | CASSTRTFEQFF | TGCGCCAGCAGCACTAGGACATTTGAGCAGTTCTTC
NA | TRBJ1-5 | NA | TRBV3-1/TRBV3-2 | CASSQGYVQPQHF | TGTGCCAGCAGCCAAGGGTACGTTCAGCCCCAGCATTTT
TRBD1 | TRBJ1-4 | NA | TRBV3-1/TRBV3-2 | CASSPNLPGQSSNEKLFF | TGTGCCAGCAGCCCAAATCTCCCGGGACAGTCGTCTAATGAAAAACTGTTTTTT
TRBD2 | TRBJ2-1 | NA | TRBV18 | CASSSGLGYNEQFF | TGTGCCAGCTCATCGGGACTAGGGTACAATGAGCAGTTCTTC
NA | TRBJ2-3 | NA | TRBV7-2 | CASSSLGGPSDTQYF | TGTGCCAGCAGCTCCCTGGGGGGGCCTTCAGATACGCAGTATTTT
TRBD1 | TRBJ2-7 | NA | TRBV5-1 | CASSSGTGDSYEQYF | TGCGCCAGCAGCTCGGGGACAGGGGACTCCTACGAGCAGTACTTC
NA | TRBJ1-2 | NA | TRBV2 | CASSEGSYGYTF | TGTGCCAGCAGTGAGGGTAGCTATGGCTACACCTTC
TRBD1 | TRBJ1-2 | few | TRBV6-4 | CASSDPGTGFGYTF | TGTGCCAGCAGTGACCCCGGGACAGGGTTTGGCTACACCTTC
TRBD1 | TRBJ1-4 | NA | TRBV3-1/TRBV3-2 | CASSRQPGQGNEKLFF | TGTGCCAGCAGCCGCCAGCCGGGACAGGGGAATGAAAAACTGTTTTTT
NA | TRBJ1-5 | NA | TRBV12-3/TRBV12-4 | CASSPDTIQPQHF | TGTGCCAGCAGCCCCGACACGATTCAGCCCCAGCATTTT
TRBD2 | TRBJ2-1 | few | TRBV3-1/TRBV3-2 | CASSPLGGDHNEQFF | TGTGCCAGCAGCCCTCTGGGGGGGGATCACAATGAGCAGTTCTTC
NA | TRBJ1-4 | NA | TRBV6-6 | CASSYSRATNEKLFF | TGTGCCAGCAGTTACTCGAGGGCAACTAATGAAAAACTGTTTTTT
TRBD1 | TRBJ2-7 | NA | TRBV5-1 | CASSSGQGPYEQYF | TGCGCCAGCAGCTCGGGACAGGGACCTTACGAGCAGTACTTC
NA | TRBJ1-5 | few | TRBV5-5 | CASSLRFPETAQPQHF | TGTGCCAGCAGCTTAAGGTTCCCAGAAACCGCTCAGCCCCAGCATTTT
NA | TRBJ2-1 | NA | TRBV6-6 | CASSYSEYNEQFF | TGTGCCAGCAGTTACTCGGAATACAATGAGCAGTTCTTC
NA | TRBJ1-2 | NA | TRBV6-2/TRBV6-3 | CASSADTTRGYTF | TGTGCCAGCAGTGCGGACACCACAAGAGGCTACACCTTC
NA | TRBJ1-5 | NA | TRBV23-1 | CASSPKTARRQPQHF | TGCGCCAGCAGCCCAAAAACCGCTAGGAGACAGCCCCAGCATTTT
NA | TRBJ1-3 | few | TRBV5-1 | CASSPTSFSGNTIYF | TGCGCCAGCAGCCCCACGTCCTTCTCTGGAAACACCATATATTTT
NA | TRBJ1-2 | NA | TRBV6-5 | CASSYQADSGGYTF | TGTGCCAGCAGTTACCAAGCGGACTCGGGTGGCTACACCTTC
TRBD2 | TRBJ2-4 | NA | TRBV28 | CASRPSLAGGLDKNIQYF | TGTGCCAGCAGACCCTCACTAGCGGGAGGGTTGGACAAAAACATTCAGTACTTC
NA | TRBJ2-2 | NA | TRBV19 | CASSIVPGELFF | TGTGCCAGTAGTATAGTCCCCGGGGAGCTGTTTTTT
TRBD2 | TRBJ2-3 | NA | TRBV6-5 | CASRPVLAGLDTQYF | TGTGCCAGCAGACCAGTACTAGCGGGGTTGGATACGCAGTATTTT
NA | TRBJ2-3 | NA | TRBV9 | CASSVIVGTDTQYF | TGTGCCAGCAGCGTAATAGTCGGCACAGATACGCAGTATTTT
TRBD2 | TRBJ2-1 | NA | TRBV7-3 | CASSLVASGYNEQFF | TGTGCCAGCAGCTTAGTGGCTAGCGGCTACAATGAGCAGTTCTTC
TRBD2 | TRBJ2-7 | NA | TRBV15 | CATSSSWEGPYEQYF | TGTGCCACCAGTTCATCGTGGGAGGGCCCTTACGAGCAGTACTTC
TRBD2 | TRBJ2-7 | NA | TRBV28 | CASRSGLATYEQYF | TGTGCCAGCAGATCGGGACTAGCAACCTACGAGCAGTACTTC
NA | TRBJ1-2 | NA | TRBV5-1 | CASGSGGSVFGYTF | TGCGCCAGCGGCTCTGGAGGCTCGGTCTTTGGCTACACCTTC
NA | TRBJ1-1 | NA | TRBV14 | CASSHNPSTEAFF | TGTGCCAGCAGCCACAACCCGTCTACTGAAGCTTTCTTT
NA | TRBJ2-7 | NA | TRBV5-4 | CASSLVVTGPAYEQYF | TGTGCCAGCAGCTTGGTTGTTACAGGCCCAGCCTACGAGCAGTACTTC
NA | TRBJ1-1 | NA | TRBV29-1 | CSVAQANTEAFF | TGCAGCGTGGCCCAGGCGAACACTGAAGCTTTCTTT
NA | TRBJ1-1 | NA | TRBV29-1 | CSVEEGLNTEAFF | TGCAGCGTTGAAGAAGGGCTGAACACTGAAGCTTTCTTT
NA | TRBJ1-4 | NA | TRBV30 | CAWSLGGDKEKLFF | TGTGCCTGGAGTTTGGGGGGGGACAAGGAAAAACTGTTTTTT
NA | TRBJ1-2 | NA | TRBV15 | CATATGREYGYTF | TGTGCCACCGCTACTGGCAGGGAATATGGCTACACCTTC
NA | TRBJ2-3 | NA | TRBV20-1 | CSAETLNTQYF | TGCAGTGCCGAGACCCTTAATACGCAGTATTTT
NA | TRBJ2-3 | NA | TRBV16 | CASSQSGDTQYF | TGTGCCAGCAGCCAATCGGGAGATACGCAGTATTTT
NA | TRBJ1-2 | NA | TRBV5-1 | CASSLGSATPNYGYTF | TGCGCCAGCAGCTTAGGCAGTGCTACCCCGAACTATGGCTACACCTTC
NA | TRBJ2-7 | NA | TRBV30 | CAWSGLYEQYF | TGTGCCTGGAGTGGTCTTTACGAGCAGTACTTC